A single sample is the source of the 2 T cell receptor beta chains below, sequenced in a study of robustness of blood B and T cell sequencing. The cDNA carried a universal priming site added by a 5' template-switch oligo. The template-switch oligo carried a 12-nucleotide random UMI tagging each cDNA molecule. Via MiXCR, TCRdb re-called the PCR reads, giving one row per CDR3 protein. The data hold hundreds of distinct CDR3 sequences, with 70% to 85% observed a single time. mRNA, not genomic DNA, served as the source for TCR beta repertoires. Sequenced input: peripheral blood. The receptors were sampled from a human donor in good health.

The chain has TRBV5-1 and TRBJ2-3, with 10 bases lining up with TRBD2. The V gene's germline CDR1 is SGHRS and CDR2 YFSETQ. The length of the CDR3 is 17 residues. Trimming at V came to 0 bases and at J to 5 bases, leaving 9 bases not matched to a gene. For the CDR3, the DNA is TGCGCCAGCAGCTTGGGGCTAGCGGGGGTATTACGAGATACGCAGTATTTT. Protein: CASSLGLAGVLRDTQYF.

The CDR3 region has the DNA TGTGCCACCACCCCGGGACCCCGAGGAAACACCATATATTTT. Translating gives CATTPGPRGNTIYF. The chain joins TRBV15 to TRBJ1-3, with D tentatively TRBD1 (5 bases). V was trimmed by 7 bases and J by 4 bases, leaving 14 bases between them. In germline, CDR1 is LNHNV, CDR2 YYDKDF (reference sequence). The CDR3 consists of 14 residues.